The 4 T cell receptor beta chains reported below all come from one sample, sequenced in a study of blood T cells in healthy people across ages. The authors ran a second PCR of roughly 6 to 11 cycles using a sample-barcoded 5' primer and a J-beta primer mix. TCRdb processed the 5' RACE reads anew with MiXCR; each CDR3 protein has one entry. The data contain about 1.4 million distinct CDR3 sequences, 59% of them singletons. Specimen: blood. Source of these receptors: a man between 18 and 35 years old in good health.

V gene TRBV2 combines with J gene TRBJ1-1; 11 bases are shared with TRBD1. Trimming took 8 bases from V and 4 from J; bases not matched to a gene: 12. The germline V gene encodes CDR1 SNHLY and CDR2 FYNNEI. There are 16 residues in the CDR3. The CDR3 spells CASLASVGTGGTEAFF. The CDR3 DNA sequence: TGTGCCAGCCTGGCTAGCGTAGGGACAGGGGGCACTGAAGCTTTCTTT. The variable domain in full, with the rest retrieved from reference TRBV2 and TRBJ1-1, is EPEVTQTPSHQVTQMGQEVILRCVPISNHLYFYWYRQILGQKVEFLVSFYNNEISEKSEIFDDQFSVERPDGSNFTLKIRSTKLEDSAMYFCASLASVGTGGTEAFFGQGTRLTVV.

The DNA for the CDR3 is TGTGCCAGCAGCTCGGGACAGTTCAACGAGCAGTACTTC. Residues: CASSSGQFNEQYF. The rearrangement uses TRBV3-1 and TRBJ2-7; 7 nucleotides align to TRBD1. Germline lookup yields CDR1 LGHDT and CDR2 YNNKEL (reference sequence). V lost 5 bases and J lost 5; bases outside the gene matches: 6. The CDR3 is made up of 13 amino acids.

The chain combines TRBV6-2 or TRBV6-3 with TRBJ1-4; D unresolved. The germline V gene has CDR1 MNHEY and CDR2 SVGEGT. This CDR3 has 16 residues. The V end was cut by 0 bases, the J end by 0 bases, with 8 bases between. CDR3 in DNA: TGTGCCAGCAGTTACTCGAAGGTTGCAACTAATGAAAAACTGTTTTTT. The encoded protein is CASSYSKVATNEKLFF.

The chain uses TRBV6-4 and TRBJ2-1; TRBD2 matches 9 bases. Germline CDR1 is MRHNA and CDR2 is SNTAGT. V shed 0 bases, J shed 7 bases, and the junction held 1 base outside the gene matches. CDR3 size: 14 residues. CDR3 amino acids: CASSDSREGNEQFF. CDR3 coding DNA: TGTGCCAGCAGTGACTCGCGGGAGGGTAATGAGCAGTTCTTC.